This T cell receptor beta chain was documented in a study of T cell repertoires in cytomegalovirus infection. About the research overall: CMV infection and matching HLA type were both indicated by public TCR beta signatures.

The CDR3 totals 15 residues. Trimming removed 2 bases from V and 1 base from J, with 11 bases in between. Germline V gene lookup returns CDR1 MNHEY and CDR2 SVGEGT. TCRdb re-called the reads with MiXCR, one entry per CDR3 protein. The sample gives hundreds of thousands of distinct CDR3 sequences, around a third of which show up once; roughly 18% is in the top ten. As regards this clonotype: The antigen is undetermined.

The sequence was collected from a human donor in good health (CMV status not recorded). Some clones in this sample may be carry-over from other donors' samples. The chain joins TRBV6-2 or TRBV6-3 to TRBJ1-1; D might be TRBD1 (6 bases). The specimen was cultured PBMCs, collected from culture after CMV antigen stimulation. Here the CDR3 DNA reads TGTGCCAGCAGTTACGGGCAGGGGCGGAACACTGAAGCTTTCTTT. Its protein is CASSYGQGRNTEAFF.